This TCR beta chain was sequenced during a study of neurological immune-mediated disorders. About the research overall: In a group of some 35 multiple sclerosis patients, roughly 31 had the relapsing-remitting type and 3 had the secondary progressive type.

Study-wide points: Across subjects, expanded clones had no CDR3 amino acid sequences in common, pointing to private repertoires in all groups.

The cDNA was synthesized by means of template-switch 5'RACE, which was carried out with 10-nucleotide random UMIs. MiXCR, applied by TCRdb to the 5' RACE reads, yields one record per CDR3 protein. The sample lists 55,000 to 75,000 distinct CDR3 sequences; under 3% were seen once. The V end was cut by 1 base, the J end by 4 bases, with 7 bases between. The CDR3 runs 13 residues. Germline V CDR1 and CDR2: SGHVS, FQNEAQ. This clonotype occurred many times. What it binds is unknown. The clonotype was recovered from a man in his fifties or sixties with multiple sclerosis. Input material: PBMCs. The chain couples TRBV7-8 to TRBJ1-2; D is unclear. DNA of the CDR3: TGTGCCAGCAGCTTAGGGCTGAGCTATGGCTACACCTTC. The encoded protein is CASSLGLSYGYTF.